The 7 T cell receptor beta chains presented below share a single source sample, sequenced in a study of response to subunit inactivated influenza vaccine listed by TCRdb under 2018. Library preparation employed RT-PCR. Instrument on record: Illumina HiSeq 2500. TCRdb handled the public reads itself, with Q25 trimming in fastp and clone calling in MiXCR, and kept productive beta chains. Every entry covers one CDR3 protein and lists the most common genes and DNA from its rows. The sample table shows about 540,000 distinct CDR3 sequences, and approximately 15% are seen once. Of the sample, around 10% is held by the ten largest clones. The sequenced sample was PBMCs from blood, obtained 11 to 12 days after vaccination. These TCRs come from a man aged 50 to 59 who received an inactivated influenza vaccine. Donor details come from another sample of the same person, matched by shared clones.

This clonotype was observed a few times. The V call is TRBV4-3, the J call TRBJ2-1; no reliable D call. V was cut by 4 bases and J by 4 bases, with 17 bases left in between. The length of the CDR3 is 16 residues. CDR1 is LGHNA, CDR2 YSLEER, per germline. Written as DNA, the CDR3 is TGCGCCAGCAGCCCCACCTATGCAAAGGAGTACAATGAGCAGTTCTTC. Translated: CASSPTYAKEYNEQFF.

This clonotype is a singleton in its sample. CDR3 sequence (DNA): TGTGCCAGCAGCTTGGGGTGGGCGGGAGGACTGTTCTTC. Translated, it gives CASSLGWAGGLFF. The rearrangement uses TRBV7-3 and TRBJ2-1; 8 positions match TRBD2. This CDR3 comprises 13 residues. The germline CDR1 and CDR2 sequences are SGHTA and FQGTGA. Trimming took 3 bases from V and 15 from J; bases not matched to a gene: 10.

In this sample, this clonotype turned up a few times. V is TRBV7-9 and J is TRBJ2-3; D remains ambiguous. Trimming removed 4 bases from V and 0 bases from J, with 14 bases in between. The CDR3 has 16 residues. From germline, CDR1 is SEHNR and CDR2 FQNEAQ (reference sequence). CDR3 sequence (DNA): TGTGCCAGCAGCTCAGCGTCTTGGGGTAGCACAGATACGCAGTATTTT. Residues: CASSSASWGSTDTQYF.

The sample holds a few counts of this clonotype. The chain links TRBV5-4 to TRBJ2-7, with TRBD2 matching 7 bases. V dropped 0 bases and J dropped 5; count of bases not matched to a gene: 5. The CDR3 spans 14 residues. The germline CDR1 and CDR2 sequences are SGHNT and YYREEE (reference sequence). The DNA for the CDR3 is TGTGCCAGCAGCTTGGGGACTAGTCTCAACGAGCAGTACTTC. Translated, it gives CASSLGTSLNEQYF.

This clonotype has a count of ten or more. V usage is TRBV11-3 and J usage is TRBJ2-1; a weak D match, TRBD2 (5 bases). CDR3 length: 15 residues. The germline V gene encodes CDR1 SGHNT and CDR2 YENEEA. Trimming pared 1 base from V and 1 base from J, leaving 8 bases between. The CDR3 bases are TGTGCCAGCAGCTTAGCCGGGATATCCTACAATGAGCAGTTCTTC. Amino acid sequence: CASSLAGISYNEQFF. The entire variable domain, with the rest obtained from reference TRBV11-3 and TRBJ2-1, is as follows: EAGVVQSPRYKIIEKKQPVAFWCNPISGHNTLYWYLQNLGQGPELLIRYENEEAVDDSQLPKDRFSAERLKGVDSTLKIQPAELGDSAVYLCASSLAGISYNEQFFGPGTRLTVL.

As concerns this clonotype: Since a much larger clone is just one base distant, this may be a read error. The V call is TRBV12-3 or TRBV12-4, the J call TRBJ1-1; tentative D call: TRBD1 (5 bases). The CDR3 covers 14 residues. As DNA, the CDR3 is TGTGCCAGCAGTTTAGGGGCAGGAGGGACTGAAGCTCTCTTT. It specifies CASSLGAGGTEALF.

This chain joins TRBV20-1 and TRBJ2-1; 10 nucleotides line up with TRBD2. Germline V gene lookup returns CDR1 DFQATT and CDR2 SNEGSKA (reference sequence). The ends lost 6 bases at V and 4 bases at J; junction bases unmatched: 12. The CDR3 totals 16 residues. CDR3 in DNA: TGCAGTGCCTCCGCTGGTAGCGGGGGGACATACAATGAGCAGTTCTTC. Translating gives CSASAGSGGTYNEQFF.